This T cell receptor (beta chain) was profiled in a study of blood T cell repertoires in COVID-19. Across the study: Sample material is recorded as cDNA or gDNA derived from T cells, B-cell-depleted T cells, or PBMCs.

The CDR3 is made up of 15 amino acids. Looked up from germline, CDR1 is MNHEY and CDR2 is SVGEGT. V was trimmed by 3 bases and J by 8 bases, leaving 19 bases between them. Only in-frame clones appear in the TCRdb table, and some are missing; sequencing was by immunoSEQ multiplex PCR. This table holds roughly 58,000 clones, around 84% found once. The clonotype originates from a man between 65 and 85 years old with active COVID-19. Sequencing input: peripheral blood. The V gene is TRBV6-2 or TRBV6-3, the J gene TRBJ1-2; no firm D call. CDR3 sequence reads: CASSYPAGGSPGYTF. For the CDR3, the DNA is TGTGCCAGCAGTTATCCGGCAGGAGGCAGTCCGGGCTACACCTTC.